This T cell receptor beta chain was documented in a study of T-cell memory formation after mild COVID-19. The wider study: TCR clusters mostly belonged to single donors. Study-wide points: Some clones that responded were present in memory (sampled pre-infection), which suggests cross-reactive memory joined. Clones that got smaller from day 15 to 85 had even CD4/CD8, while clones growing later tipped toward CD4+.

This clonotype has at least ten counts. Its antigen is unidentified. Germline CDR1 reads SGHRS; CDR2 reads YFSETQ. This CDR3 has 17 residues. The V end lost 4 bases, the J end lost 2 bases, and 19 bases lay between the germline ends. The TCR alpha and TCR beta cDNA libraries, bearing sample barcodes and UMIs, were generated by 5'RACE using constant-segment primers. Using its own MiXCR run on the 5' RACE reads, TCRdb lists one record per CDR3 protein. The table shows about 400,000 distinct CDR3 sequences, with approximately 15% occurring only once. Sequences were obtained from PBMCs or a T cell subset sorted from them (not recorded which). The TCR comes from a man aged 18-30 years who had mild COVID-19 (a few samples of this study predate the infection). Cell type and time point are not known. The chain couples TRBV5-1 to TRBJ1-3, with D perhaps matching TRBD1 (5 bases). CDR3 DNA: TGCGCCAGCAGCCCACAACCGCAGGGTAGAGCTGGAAACACCATATATTTT. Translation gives CASSPQPQGRAGNTIYF.